The rows below give T cell receptor beta chains drawn from one sample of a study of cytomegalovirus exposure and HLA in healthy donors. TCRdb's table, derived via immunoSEQ multiplex PCR, lists solely in-frame clones and lacks some. The repertoire consists of about 170,000 clones, with around 74% occurring once and the leading ten covering roughly 2%. Sequenced: PBMCs. The receptors originated from a female donor in good health and CMV-seronegative. Each CDR3 is given with its conserved first and last residue.

j_gene | v_gene | CDR3aa
TRBJ1-2 | TRBV11-2 | CASSVQGISYGYTF
TRBJ1-1 | TRBV27 | CASSLVQGKNTEAFF
TRBJ2-1 | TRBV6-6 | CASSRDSYNEQFF
TRBJ2-1 | TRBV2 | CASSGSGGPYNEQFF
TRBJ1-2 | TRBV7-3 | CASSSNPGQVSGYTF
TRBJ2-1 | TRBV5-4 | CASSLAGTVTLNEQFF
TRBJ2-4 | TRBV5-5 | CASSASDRSNIQYF
TRBJ1-1 | TRBV30 | CAWSRGGKTEAFF
TRBJ1-4 | TRBV5-1 | CASSLGTGRVEKLFF
TRBJ1-2 | TRBV25-1 | CASSEYPQGARYGYTF
TRBJ1-4 | TRBV12-5 | CASGLGQGVEKLFF
TRBJ1-6 | TRBV27 | CASNRSWNSPLHF
TRBJ1-5 | TRBV19 | CASSGTGDNQPQHF
TRBJ2-3 | TRBV2 | CASSDTWLAVPSTDTQYF
TRBJ2-2 | TRBV6-5 | CASSRQREAPGELFF
TRBJ2-7 | TRBV7-9 | CASVPGGNSYEQYF
TRBJ2-2 | TRBV30 | CAWSLGGRSVFTGELFF
TRBJ2-2 | TRBV11-2 | CASSLVTGWDTGELFF
TRBJ2-7 | TRBV19 | CASSKSGDPTYEQYF
TRBJ2-3 | TRBV5-1 | CASSPRSSTDTQYF
TRBJ1-2 | TRBV15 | CATSRDSGQGYGYTF
TRBJ2-2 | TRBV11-2 | CASRLAGTNTGELFF
TRBJ2-7 | TRBV30 | CAWSRQGARSYEQYF
TRBJ1-2 | TRBV5-4 | CASSADSAWGYTF
TRBJ1-3 | TRBV18 | CASSPPGRSSGNTIYF
TRBJ2-3 | TRBV12-2 | CASRLFRQGSDTQYF
TRBJ1-4 | TRBV10-3 | CAISDIGGATNEKLFF
TRBJ2-3 | TRBV11-3 | CASSFRSSPDTQYF
TRBJ1-1 | TRBV30 | CAWTQGVQGTEAFF
TRBJ2-7 | TRBV2 | CASRAPAGLAGGSTSYEQYF
TRBJ2-7 | TRBV7-2 | CAGSPSYEQYF
TRBJ1-2 | TRBV10-1 | CASSDQDRVSGYTF
TRBJ1-2 | TRBV6-5 | CASSMTGGSAYGYTF
TRBJ1-1 | TRBV28 | CASPGGGNAEAFF
TRBJ1-2 | TRBV6-1 | CASSRAGTGESGYTF
TRBJ1-6 | TRBV5-1 | CASSLGSLRGSYNSPLHF
TRBJ2-7 | TRBV27 | CASSLSGGVGNEQYF
TRBJ1-6 | TRBV5-6 | CASSVTGVRYNSPLHF
TRBJ1-2 | TRBV5-1 | CASSFPGANYGYTF
TRBJ2-3 | TRBV9 | CASSLPSGGNTDTQYF
TRBJ1-2 | TRBV13 | CASSLSGGAGYGYTF
TRBJ1-3 | TRBV11-2 | CASSLVGREIGGNTIYF
TRBJ2-6 | TRBV10-3 | CAIRDRDYSGANVLTF
TRBJ1-4 | TRBV6-4 | CASSPTGSNEKLFF
TRBJ2-7 | TRBV5-1 | CASSNKLTDEQYF
TRBJ2-1 | TRBV7-9 | CASSQFLGQVNEQFF
TRBJ2-1 | TRBV7-9 | CASSSGWEGGEQFF
TRBJ2-1 | TRBV11-3 | CASSPTDNEQFF
TRBJ1-6 | TRBV2 | CASSLGRTGTGYSPLHF
TRBJ2-5 | TRBV5-6 | CASSPIAGGQETQYF
TRBJ2-3 | TRBV9 | CASSSQGGGTDTQYF
TRBJ1-5 | TRBV27 | CASSTPRGAQHF
TRBJ1-2 | TRBV5-4 | CASSLGQGHYGYTF
TRBJ2-7 | TRBV7-3 | CASSQQGGALYEQYF